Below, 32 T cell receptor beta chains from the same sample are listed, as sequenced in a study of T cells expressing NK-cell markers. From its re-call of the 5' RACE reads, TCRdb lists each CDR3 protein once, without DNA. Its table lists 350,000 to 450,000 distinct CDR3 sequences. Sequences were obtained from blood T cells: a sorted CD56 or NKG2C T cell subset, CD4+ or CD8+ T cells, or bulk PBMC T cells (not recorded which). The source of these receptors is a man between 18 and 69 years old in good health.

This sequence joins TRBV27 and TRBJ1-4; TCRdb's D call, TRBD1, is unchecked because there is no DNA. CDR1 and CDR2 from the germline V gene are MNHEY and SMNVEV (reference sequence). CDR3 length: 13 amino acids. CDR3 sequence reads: CASARGTIEKLFF.

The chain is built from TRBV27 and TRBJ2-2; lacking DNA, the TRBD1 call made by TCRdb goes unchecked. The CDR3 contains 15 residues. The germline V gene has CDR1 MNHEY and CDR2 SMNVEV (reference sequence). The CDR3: CASSLQGIPTGELFF.

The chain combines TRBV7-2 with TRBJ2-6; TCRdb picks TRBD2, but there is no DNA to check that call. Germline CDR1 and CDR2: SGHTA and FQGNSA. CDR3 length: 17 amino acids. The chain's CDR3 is CASSLRRDFSGANVLTF.

The CDR3 sequence is CAWSRDRGEQYF. The chain employs TRBV30 and TRBJ2-7; TCRdb indicates TRBD1, and absent DNA this call remains unverified. The germline gives CDR1 GTSNPN, CDR2 SVGIG (reference sequence). The CDR3 extends over 12 amino acids.

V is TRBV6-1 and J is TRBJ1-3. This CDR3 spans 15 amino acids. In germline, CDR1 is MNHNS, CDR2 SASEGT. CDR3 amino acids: CASSRTKSSGNTIYF.

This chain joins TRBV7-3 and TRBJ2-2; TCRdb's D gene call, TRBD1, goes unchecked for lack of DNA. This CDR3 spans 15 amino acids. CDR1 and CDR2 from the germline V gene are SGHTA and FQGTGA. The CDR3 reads CASSSGTGLTGELFF.

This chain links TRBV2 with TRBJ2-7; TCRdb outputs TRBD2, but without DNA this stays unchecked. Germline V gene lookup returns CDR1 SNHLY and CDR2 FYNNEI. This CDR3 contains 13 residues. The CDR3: CASSDVTLSEQYF.

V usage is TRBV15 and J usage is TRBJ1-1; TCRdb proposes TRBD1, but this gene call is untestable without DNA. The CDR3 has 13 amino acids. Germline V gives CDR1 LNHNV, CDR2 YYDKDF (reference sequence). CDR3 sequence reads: CATSRTTRSEAFF.

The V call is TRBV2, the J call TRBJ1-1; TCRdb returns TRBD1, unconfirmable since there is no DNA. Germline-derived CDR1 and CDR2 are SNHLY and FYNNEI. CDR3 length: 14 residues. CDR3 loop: CASSAGNLNTEAFF. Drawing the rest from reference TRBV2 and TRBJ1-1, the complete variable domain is EPEVTQTPSHQVTQMGQEVILRCVPISNHLYFYWYRQILGQKVEFLVSFYNNEISEKSEIFDDQFSVERPDGSNFTLKIRSTKLEDSAMYFCASSAGNLNTEAFFGQGTRLTVV.

This CDR3 reads CASRKTGDTEAFF. The rearrangement joins TRBV7-3 to TRBJ1-1; TCRdb gives TRBD1 as the D gene, but with no DNA this cannot be confirmed. Per the germline V gene, CDR1 is SGHTA and CDR2 is FQGTGA. The CDR3 runs to 13 residues.

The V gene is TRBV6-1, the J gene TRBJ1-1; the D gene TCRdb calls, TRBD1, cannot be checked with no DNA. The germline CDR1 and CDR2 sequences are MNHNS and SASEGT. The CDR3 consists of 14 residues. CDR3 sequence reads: CASRGHRGDTEAFF.

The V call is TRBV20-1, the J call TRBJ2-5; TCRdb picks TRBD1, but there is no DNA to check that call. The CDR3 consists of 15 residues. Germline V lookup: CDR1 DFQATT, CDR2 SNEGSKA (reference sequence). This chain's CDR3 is CSAEDSLAGTETQYF.

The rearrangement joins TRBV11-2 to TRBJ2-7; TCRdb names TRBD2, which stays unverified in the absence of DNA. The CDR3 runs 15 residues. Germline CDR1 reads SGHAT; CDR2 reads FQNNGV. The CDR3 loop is CASSSGPTVTYEQYF.

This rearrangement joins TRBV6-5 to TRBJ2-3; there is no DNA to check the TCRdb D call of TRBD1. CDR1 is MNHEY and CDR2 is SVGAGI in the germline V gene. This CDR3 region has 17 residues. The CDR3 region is CASSSIRTGASTDTQYF.

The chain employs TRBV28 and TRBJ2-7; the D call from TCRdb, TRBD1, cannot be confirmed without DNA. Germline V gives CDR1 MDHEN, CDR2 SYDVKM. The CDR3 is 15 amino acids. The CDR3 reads CASSLVQGWGYEQYF.

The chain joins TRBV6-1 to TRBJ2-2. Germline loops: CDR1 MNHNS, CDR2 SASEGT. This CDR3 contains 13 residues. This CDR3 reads CASKPYGTGELFF.

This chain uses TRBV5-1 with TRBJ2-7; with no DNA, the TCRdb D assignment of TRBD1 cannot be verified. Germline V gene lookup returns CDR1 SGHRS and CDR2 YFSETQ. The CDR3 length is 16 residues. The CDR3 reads CASSFGWGTNPYEQYF.

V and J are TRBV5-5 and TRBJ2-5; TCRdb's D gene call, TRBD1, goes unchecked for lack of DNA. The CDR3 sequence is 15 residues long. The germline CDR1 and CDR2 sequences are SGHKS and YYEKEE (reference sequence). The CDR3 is CASSLAVTGQETQYF.

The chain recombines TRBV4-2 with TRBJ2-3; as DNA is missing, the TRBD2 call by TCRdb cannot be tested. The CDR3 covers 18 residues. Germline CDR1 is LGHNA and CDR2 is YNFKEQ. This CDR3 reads CASSQGGSTSSSPDTQYF.

The CDR3 sequence is CASSWGQVGPDTQYF. The chain is built from TRBV27 and TRBJ2-3; TCRdb returns TRBD1, unconfirmable since there is no DNA. Per germline, CDR1 MNHEY and CDR2 SMNVEV (reference sequence). This CDR3 comprises 15 residues.

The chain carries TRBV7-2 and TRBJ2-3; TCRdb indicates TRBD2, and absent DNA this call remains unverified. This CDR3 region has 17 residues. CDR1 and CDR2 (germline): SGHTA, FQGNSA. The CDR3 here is CASSPRALAGVTDTQYF.

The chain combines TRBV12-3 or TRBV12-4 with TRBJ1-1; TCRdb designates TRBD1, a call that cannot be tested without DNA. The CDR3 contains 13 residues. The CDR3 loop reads CASRLTGNTEAFF.

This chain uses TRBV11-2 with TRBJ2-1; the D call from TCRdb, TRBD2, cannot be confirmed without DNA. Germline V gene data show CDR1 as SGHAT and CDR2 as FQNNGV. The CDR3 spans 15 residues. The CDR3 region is CASRILAGGPYEQFF.

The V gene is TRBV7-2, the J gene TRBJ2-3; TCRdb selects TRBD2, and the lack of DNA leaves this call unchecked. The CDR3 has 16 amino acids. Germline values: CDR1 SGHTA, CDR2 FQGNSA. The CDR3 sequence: CASSETSGLNTDTQYF.

This CDR3 reads CASIPGRRNNEQFF. The gene calls are TRBV21-1 and TRBJ2-1; checking the TCRdb D call of TRBD1 is not possible without DNA. TRBV21-1 is classified as a pseudogene. The length of the CDR3 is 14 residues.

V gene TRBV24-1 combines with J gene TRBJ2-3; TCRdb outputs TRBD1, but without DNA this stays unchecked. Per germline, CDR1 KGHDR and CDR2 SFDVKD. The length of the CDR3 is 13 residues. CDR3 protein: CATSDSGGDTQYF.

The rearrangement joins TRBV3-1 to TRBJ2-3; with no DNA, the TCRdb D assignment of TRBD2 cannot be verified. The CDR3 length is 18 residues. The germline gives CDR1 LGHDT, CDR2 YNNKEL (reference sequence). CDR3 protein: CASSPLRPSGGNTDTQYF.

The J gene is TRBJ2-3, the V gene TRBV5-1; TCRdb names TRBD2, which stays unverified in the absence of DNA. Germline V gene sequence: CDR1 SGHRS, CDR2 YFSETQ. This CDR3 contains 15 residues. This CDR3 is CASSLAGREADTQYF.

The CDR3 protein is CASSPFTSGYNEQFF. This chain uses TRBV19 with TRBJ2-1; TCRdb selects TRBD1, and the lack of DNA leaves this call unchecked. The CDR3 totals 15 residues. Germline CDR1 LNHDA, CDR2 SQIVND (reference sequence).

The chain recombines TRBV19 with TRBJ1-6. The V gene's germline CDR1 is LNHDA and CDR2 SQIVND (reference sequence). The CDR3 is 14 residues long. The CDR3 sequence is CASRKAASGSPLHF. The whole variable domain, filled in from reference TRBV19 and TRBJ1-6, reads DGGITQSPKYLFRKEGQNVTLSCEQNLNHDAMYWYRQDPGQGLRLIYYSQIVNDFQKGDIAEGYSVSREKKESFPLTVTSAQKNPTAFYLCASRKAASGSPLHFGNGTRLTVT.

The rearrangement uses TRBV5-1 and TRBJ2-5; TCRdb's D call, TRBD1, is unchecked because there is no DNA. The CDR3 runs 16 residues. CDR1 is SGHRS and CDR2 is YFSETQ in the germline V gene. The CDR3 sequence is CASSSRPTGKEETQYF.

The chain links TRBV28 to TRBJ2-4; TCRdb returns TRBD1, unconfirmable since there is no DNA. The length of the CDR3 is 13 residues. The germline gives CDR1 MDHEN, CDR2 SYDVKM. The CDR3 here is CASSFSGAHKGYF.